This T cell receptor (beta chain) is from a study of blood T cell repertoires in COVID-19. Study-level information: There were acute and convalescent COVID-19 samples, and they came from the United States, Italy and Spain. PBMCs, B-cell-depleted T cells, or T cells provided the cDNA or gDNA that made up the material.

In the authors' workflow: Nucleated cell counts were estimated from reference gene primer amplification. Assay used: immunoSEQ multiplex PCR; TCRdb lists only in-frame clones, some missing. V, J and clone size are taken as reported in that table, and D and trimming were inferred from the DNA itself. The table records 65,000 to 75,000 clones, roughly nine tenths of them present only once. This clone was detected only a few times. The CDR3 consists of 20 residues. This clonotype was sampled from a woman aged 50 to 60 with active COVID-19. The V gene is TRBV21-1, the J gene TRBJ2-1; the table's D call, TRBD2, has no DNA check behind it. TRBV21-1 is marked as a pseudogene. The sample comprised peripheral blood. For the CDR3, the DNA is TGTGCCAGCAGCAAAGAGGGCACTAGCGTTTCGATGTCATCCTACAATGAGCAGTTCTTC. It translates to CASSKEGTSVSMSSYNEQFF.